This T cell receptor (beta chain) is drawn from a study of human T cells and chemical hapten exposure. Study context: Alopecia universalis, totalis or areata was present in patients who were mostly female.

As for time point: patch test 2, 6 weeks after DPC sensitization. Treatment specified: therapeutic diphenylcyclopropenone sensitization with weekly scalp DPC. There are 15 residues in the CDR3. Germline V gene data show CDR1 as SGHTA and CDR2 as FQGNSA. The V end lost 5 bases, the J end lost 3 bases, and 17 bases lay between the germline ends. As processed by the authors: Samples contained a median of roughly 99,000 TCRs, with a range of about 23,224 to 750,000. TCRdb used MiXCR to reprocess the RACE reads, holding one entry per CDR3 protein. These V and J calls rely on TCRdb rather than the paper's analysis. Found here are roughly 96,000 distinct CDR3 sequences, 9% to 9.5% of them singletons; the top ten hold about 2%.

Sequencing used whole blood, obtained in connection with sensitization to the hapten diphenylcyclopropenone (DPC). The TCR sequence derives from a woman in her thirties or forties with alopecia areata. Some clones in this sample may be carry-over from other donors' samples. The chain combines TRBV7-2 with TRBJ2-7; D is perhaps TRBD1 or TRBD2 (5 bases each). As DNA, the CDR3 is TGTGCCAGCAGCCCCTCCGGGGCAACCCTCTACGAGCAGTACTTC. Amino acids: CASSPSGATLYEQYF. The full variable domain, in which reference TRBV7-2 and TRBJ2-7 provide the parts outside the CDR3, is GAGVSQSPSNKVTEKGKDVELRCDPISGHTALYWYRQSLGQGLEFLIYFQGNSAPDKSGLPSDRFSAERTGGSVSTLTIQRTQQEDSAVYLCASSPSGATLYEQYFGPGTRLTVT.